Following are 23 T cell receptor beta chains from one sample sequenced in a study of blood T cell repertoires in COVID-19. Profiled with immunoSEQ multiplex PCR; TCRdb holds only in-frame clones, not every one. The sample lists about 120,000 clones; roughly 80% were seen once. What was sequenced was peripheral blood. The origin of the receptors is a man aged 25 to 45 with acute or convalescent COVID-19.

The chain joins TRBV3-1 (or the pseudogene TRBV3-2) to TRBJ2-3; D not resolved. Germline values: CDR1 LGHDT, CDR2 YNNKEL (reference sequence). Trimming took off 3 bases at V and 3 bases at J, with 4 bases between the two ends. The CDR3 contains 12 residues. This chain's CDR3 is CASSHRTDTQYF. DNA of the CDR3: TGTGCCAGCAGCCATCGTACAGATACGCAGTATTTT.

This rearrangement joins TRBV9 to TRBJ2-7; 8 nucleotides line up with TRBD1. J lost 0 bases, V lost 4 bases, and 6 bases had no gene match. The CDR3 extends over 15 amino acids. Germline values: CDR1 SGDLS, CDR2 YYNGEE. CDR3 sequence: CASSPGTGSSYEQYV. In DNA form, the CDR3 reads TGTGCCAGCAGCCCGGGGACAGGAAGCTCCTACGAGCAGTACGTC.

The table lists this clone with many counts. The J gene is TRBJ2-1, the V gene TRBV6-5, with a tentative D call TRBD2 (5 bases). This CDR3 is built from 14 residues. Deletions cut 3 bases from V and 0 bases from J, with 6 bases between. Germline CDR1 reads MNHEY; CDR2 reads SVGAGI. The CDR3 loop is CASSYGSSYNEQFF. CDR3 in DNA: TGTGCCAGCAGTTATGGGAGCTCCTACAATGAGCAGTTCTTC.

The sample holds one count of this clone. In nucleotides, the CDR3 is TGTGCCACCGACCGGGGAACCTATAATTCACCCCTCCACTTT. Protein product: CATDRGTYNSPLHF. The genes are TRBV19 and TRBJ1-6; no reliable D call. The V end was cut by 10 bases, the J end by 2 bases, with 12 bases between. The CDR3 covers 14 residues. The germline CDR1 and CDR2 sequences are LNHDA and SQIVND (reference sequence).

The CDR3 nucleotides are TGCGCCAGCAGCATGGGAGATAACTATGGCTACACCTTC. Amino acids: CASSMGDNYGYTF. The rearrangement uses TRBV5-1 and TRBJ1-2; no reliable D call. With 4 bases removed from V and 1 base from J, the gap between germline ends came to 8 bases. Germline V CDR1 and CDR2: SGHRS, YFSETQ. This CDR3 spans 13 amino acids.

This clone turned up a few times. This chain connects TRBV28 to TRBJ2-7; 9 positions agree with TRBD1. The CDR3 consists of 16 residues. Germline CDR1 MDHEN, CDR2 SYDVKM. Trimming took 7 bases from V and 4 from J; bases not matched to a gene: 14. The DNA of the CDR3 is TGTGCCAGCACCAATTCCGGGACAGGGAGTGTATACGAGCAGTACGTC. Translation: CASTNSGTGSVYEQYV.

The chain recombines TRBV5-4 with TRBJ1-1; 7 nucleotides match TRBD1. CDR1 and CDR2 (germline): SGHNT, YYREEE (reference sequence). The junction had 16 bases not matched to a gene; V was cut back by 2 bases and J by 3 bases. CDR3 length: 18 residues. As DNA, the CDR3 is TGTGCCAGCAGCTTCTCGTCGTCTTTTGGGGACAGAGACACTGAAGCTTTCTTT. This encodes CASSFSSSFGDRDTEAFF.

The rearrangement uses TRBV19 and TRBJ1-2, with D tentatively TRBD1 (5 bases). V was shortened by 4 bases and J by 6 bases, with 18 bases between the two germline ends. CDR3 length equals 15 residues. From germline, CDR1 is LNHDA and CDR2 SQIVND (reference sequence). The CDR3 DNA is TGTGCCAGTAGTACTGGGACTTCTTTAAGGAATGGCTACACCTTC. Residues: CASSTGTSLRNGYTF.

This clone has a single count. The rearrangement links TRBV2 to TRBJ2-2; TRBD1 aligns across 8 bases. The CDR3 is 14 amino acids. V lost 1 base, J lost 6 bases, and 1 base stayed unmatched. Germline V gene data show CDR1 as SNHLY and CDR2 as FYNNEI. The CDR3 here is CASSEEQGAGELFF. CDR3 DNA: TGTGCCAGCAGTGAAGAACAGGGGGCCGGGGAGCTGTTTTTT.

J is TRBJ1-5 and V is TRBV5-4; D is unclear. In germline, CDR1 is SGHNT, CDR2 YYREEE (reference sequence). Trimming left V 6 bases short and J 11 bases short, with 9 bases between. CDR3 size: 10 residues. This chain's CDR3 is CASIFGTQHF. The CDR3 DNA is TGTGCCAGCATCTTCGGGACCCAGCATTTT.

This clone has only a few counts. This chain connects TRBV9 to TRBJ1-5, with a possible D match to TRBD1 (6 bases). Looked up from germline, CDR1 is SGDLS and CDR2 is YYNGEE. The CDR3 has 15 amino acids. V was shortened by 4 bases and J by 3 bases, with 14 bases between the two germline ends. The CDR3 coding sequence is TGTGCCAGCAGCAGCATAGGGACACCCAATCAGCCCCAGCATTTT. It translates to CASSSIGTPNQPQHF.

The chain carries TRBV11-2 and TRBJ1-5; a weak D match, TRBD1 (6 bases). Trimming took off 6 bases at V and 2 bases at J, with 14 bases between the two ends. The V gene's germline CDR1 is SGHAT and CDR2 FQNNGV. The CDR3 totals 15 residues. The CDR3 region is CASSEQGMGNQPQHF. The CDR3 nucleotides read TGTGCCAGCAGTGAACAGGGAATGGGCAATCAGCCCCAGCATTTT.

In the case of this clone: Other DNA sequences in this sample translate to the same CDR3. The CDR3 DNA reads TGTGCCAGCAGTTTACAGGGTAATTCACCCCTCCACTTT. Its translation: CASSLQGNSPLHF. The V and J genes are TRBV12-3 or TRBV12-4 and TRBJ1-6; D is perhaps TRBD1 (5 bases). V was cut by 2 bases and J by 6 bases, with 5 bases left in between. The CDR3 consists of 13 residues.

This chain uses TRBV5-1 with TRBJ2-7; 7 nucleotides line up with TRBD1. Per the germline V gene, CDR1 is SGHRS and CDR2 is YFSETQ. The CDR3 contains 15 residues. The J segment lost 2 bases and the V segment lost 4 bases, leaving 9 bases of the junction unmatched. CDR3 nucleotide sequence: TGCGCCAGCAGCCTAAGACAGGGCCTTACCTACGAGCAGTACTTC. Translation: CASSLRQGLTYEQYF.

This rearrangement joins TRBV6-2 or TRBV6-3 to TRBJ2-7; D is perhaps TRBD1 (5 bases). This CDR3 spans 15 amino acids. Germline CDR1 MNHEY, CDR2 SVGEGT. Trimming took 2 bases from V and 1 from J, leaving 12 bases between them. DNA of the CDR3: TGTGCCAGCAGTTACCGGGCAGGGTTTTCCTACGAGCAGTACTTC. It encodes CASSYRAGFSYEQYF.

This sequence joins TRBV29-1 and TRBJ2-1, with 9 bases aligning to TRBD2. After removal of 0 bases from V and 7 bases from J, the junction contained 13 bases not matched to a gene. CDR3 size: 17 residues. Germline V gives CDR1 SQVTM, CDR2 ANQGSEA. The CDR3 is CSVEDPASGTLWNEQFF. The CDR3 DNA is TGCAGCGTTGAAGATCCGGCTAGCGGGACCCTTTGGAATGAGCAGTTCTTC.

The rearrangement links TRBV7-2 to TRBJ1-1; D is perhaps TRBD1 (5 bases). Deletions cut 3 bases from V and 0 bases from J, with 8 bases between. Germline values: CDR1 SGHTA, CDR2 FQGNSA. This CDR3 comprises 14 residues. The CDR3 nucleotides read TGTGCCAGCAGCTTGACAGCTATGAACACTGAAGCTTTCTTT. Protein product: CASSLTAMNTEAFF. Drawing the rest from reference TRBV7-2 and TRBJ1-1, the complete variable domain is GAGVSQSPSNKVTEKGKDVELRCDPISGHTALYWYRQSLGQGLEFLIYFQGNSAPDKSGLPSDRFSAERTGGSVSTLTIQRTQQEDSAVYLCASSLTAMNTEAFFGQGTRLTVV.

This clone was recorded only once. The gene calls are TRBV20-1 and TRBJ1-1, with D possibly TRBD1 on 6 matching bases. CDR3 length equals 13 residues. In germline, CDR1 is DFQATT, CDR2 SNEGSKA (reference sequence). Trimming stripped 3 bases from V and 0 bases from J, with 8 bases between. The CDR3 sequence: CSASQGMNTEAFF. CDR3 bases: TGCAGTGCTAGTCAGGGGATGAACACTGAAGCTTTCTTT.

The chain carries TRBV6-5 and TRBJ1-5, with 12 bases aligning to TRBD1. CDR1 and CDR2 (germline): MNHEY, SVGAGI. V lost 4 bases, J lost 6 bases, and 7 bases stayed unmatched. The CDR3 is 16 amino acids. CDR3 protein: CASSLTGTGGSQPQHF. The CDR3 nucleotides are TGTGCCAGCAGTTTGACCGGGACAGGGGGCAGTCAGCCCCAGCATTTT.

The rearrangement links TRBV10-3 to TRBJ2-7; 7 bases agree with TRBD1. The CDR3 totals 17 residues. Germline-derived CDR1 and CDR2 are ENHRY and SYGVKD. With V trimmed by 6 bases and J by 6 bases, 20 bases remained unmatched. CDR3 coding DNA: TGTGCCATCAGCGAGCGGACAGGCGGAATCATCAATTTCGAGCAGTACTTC. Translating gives CAISERTGGIINFEQYF.

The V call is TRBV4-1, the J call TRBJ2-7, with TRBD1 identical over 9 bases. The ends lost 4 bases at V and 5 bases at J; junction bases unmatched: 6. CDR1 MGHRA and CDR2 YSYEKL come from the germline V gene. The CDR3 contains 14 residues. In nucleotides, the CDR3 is TGCGCCAGCAGCCTATTACAGGGGGCGAACGAGCAGTACTTC. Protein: CASSLLQGANEQYF.

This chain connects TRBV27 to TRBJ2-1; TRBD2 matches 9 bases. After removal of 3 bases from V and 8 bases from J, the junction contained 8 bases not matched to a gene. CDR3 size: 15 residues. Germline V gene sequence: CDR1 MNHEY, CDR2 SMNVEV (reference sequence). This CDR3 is CASSFLSGSRYEQFF. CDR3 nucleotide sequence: TGTGCCAGCAGTTTCCTTAGCGGGAGTCGGTATGAGCAGTTCTTC.

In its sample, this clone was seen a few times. CDR3 protein: CASSLGAGVSTDTQYF. Written as DNA, the CDR3 is TGCGCCAGCAGCTTGGGCGCGGGAGTAAGCACAGATACGCAGTATTTT. The rearrangement links TRBV5-1 to TRBJ2-3, with 7 bases identical to TRBD2. This CDR3 has 16 amino acids. CDR1 is SGHRS and CDR2 is YFSETQ in the germline V gene. With V trimmed by 0 bases and J by 0 bases, 4 bases remained unmatched.